These 31 T cell receptor beta chains originate from one sample sequenced in a study of shared clonotypes between healthy human individuals. The table came from immunoSEQ multiplex PCR; TCRdb's copy has only in-frame clones and leaves some out. The table lists about 680,000 clones, under 80% of them singletons. Material: memory CD4+ T cells sorted from blood. Subset here: CD45RA-negative fraction. The receptors come from a woman under 40 in good health.

The V gene is TRBV10-1, the J gene TRBJ2-7; 7 bases fit TRBD1. The CDR3 has 12 residues. Germline V lookup: CDR1 WNHNN, CDR2 SYGVQD (reference sequence). Trimming removed 8 bases from V and 3 bases from J; junction bases left unmatched: 4. CDR3 amino acids: CASGPGGYEQYF. CDR3 in DNA: TGCGCCAGCGGACCAGGGGGCTACGAGCAGTACTTC.

This clone was counted a few times. J is TRBJ2-7 and V is TRBV25-1; 7 bases fit TRBD1. The CDR3 loop spans 13 amino acids. V lost 7 bases and J lost 0; bases outside the gene matches: 3. The V gene's germline CDR1 is MGHDK and CDR2 SYGVNS. As DNA, the CDR3 is TGTGCCAGCACGGGACAGTACTCCTACGAGCAGTACTTC. This translates into CASTGQYSYEQYF.

The J gene is TRBJ2-7, the V gene TRBV18, with 9 positions matching TRBD1. The CDR3 extends over 15 amino acids. V was pared by 3 bases and J by 0 bases, with 3 bases of the junction left unmatched. Germline V gene sequence: CDR1 KGHSH, CDR2 LQKENI. The CDR3 DNA reads TGTGCCAGCTCACCTTACAGGGGGCTCTCCTACGAGCAGTACTTC. Protein: CASSPYRGLSYEQYF.

The CDR3 loop is CASTEPGKNYGYTF. CDR3 coding DNA: TGCGCCAGCACTGAACCCGGGAAAAACTATGGCTACACCTTC. This chain links TRBV10-2 with TRBJ1-2, with D unresolved. V dropped 7 bases and J dropped 2 bases, with 14 bases sitting between them. CDR1 and CDR2 from the germline V gene are WSHSY and SAAADI. This CDR3 is built from 14 residues.

The sample holds a few counts of this clone. V is TRBV2 and J is TRBJ1-2; the D is unclear. Trimming took 7 bases from V and 1 from J, leaving 4 bases between them. CDR3 length: 11 residues. CDR1 is SNHLY and CDR2 is FYNNEI in the germline V gene. CDR3 amino acids: CASNDNYGYTF. CDR3 coding DNA: TGTGCCAGCAACGATAACTATGGCTACACCTTC.

The V call is TRBV19, the J call TRBJ1-2, with TRBD1 matching 7 bases. Germline lookup yields CDR1 LNHDA and CDR2 SQIVND (reference sequence). The CDR3 length is 16 residues. Germline trimming cut 1 base from V and 1 base from J; bases unmatched to any gene: 6. The CDR3 DNA reads TGTGCCAGTAGTATAGGAGGGACAGCGATTAACTATGGCTACACCTTC. It codes for CASSIGGTAINYGYTF. Based on the CDR3 plus reference TRBV19 and TRBJ1-2, the full variable domain is DGGITQSPKYLFRKEGQNVTLSCEQNLNHDAMYWYRQDPGQGLRLIYYSQIVNDFQKGDIAEGYSVSREKKESFPLTVTSAQKNPTAFYLCASSIGGTAINYGYTFGSGTRLTVV.

The chain carries TRBV7-2 and TRBJ1-1; TRBD1 is a possible D gene (6 bases). This CDR3 has 15 amino acids. V shed 3 bases and J shed 1 base, with 12 bases lying between them. Germline V gives CDR1 SGHTA, CDR2 FQGNSA. DNA for the CDR3: TGTGCCAGCAGCTTCAACAGGGTCCGGAACACTGAAGCTTTCTTT. Translated, it gives CASSFNRVRNTEAFF.

The chain employs TRBV2 and TRBJ2-5; D not resolved. V shed 3 bases and J shed 4 bases, with 15 bases lying between them. The CDR3 has 15 residues. From germline, CDR1 is SNHLY and CDR2 FYNNEI. CDR3 sequence (DNA): TGTGCCAGCAGTGATCAAGGTGGTGTTACAGAGACCCAGTACTTC. Its protein is CASSDQGGVTETQYF.

The gene calls are TRBV27 and TRBJ1-2; 8 bases are a match to TRBD1. Trimming took 5 bases from V and 8 from J; bases not matched to a gene: 10. Germline-derived CDR1 and CDR2 are MNHEY and SMNVEV (reference sequence). The CDR3 runs 14 residues. The CDR3 DNA is TGTGCCAGCAGTCCGCGGGACAGGATAATAGGCTACACCTTC. Its protein product is CASSPRDRIIGYTF.

V usage is TRBV6-6 and J usage is TRBJ1-2, with D unclear. V was shortened by 0 bases and J by 8 bases, with 19 bases between the two germline ends. From germline, CDR1 is MNHNY and CDR2 SVGAGI (reference sequence). This CDR3 has 16 residues. CDR3 nucleotide sequence: TGTGCCAGCAGTTACTCGCTCCGGGGAGCCCAGTGGGGCTACACCTTC. Translation gives CASSYSLRGAQWGYTF.

The V and J genes are TRBV21-1 and TRBJ2-5; the listed D gene, TRBD2, was not tested against the DNA. TRBV21-1 is labeled a pseudogene. The CDR3 is made up of 19 amino acids. The CDR3 is CASSKRPNPTSGDQESQYF. The CDR3 region has the DNA TGTGCCAGCAGCAAGAGGCCGAACCCGACTAGCGGAGACCAAGAGTCCCAGTACTTC.

A few counts support this clone. The genes are TRBV21-1 and TRBJ1-5. TRBV21-1 is given as a pseudogene. The CDR3 runs to 12 residues. The CDR3 loop is CASSIINQPQHF. CDR3 DNA: TGTGCCAGCAGCATAATAAATCAGCCCCAGCATTTT.

There are a few counts of this clone. V usage is TRBV6-6 and J usage is TRBJ1-2; TRBD1 agrees at 8 bases. Germline lookup yields CDR1 MNHNY and CDR2 SVGAGI (reference sequence). The CDR3 totals 15 residues. With 6 bases clipped from V and 3 bases from J, the junction kept 9 bases outside the gene matches. The CDR3 DNA reads TGTGCCAGCAGACCGGGACAGGCGTTTTACTATGGCTACACCTTC. This sequence encodes CASRPGQAFYYGYTF.

This chain uses TRBV19 with TRBJ2-2; 7 bases agree with TRBD1. The CDR3 sequence is 16 residues long. Trimming cost V 4 bases and J 0 bases; bases outside gene matches: 5. Germline V gives CDR1 LNHDA, CDR2 SQIVND (reference sequence). CDR3: CASSNPGQPNTGELFF. The DNA of the CDR3 is TGTGCCAGTAGTAATCCGGGACAGCCGAACACCGGGGAGCTGTTTTTT.

The rearrangement links TRBV19 to TRBJ2-5; D remains ambiguous. The length of the CDR3 is 14 residues. Germline loops: CDR1 LNHDA, CDR2 SQIVND (reference sequence). Between the trimmed V and J ends, which lost 3 bases and 1 base, there was a span of 9 bases. CDR3 in amino acids: CASSMRSVQETQYF. DNA for the CDR3: TGTGCCAGTAGTATGCGTTCGGTCCAAGAGACCCAGTACTTC.

The V call is TRBV7-2, the J call TRBJ2-1; D remains ambiguous. Germline-derived CDR1 and CDR2 are SGHTA and FQGNSA. The CDR3 length is 13 residues. Trimming took off 1 base at V and 9 bases at J, with 10 bases between the two ends. CDR3 loop: CASSLGRSSEQFF. The CDR3 region has the DNA TGTGCCAGCAGCTTAGGTCGGTCAAGTGAGCAGTTCTTC.

The rearrangement links TRBV28 to TRBJ2-2; D is undetermined. This CDR3 is built from 12 residues. Trimming took off 5 bases at V and 5 bases at J, with 6 bases between the two ends. Germline CDR1 MDHEN, CDR2 SYDVKM. The CDR3 protein is CASSVTTGELFF. CDR3 DNA: TGTGCCAGCAGTGTAACGACCGGGGAGCTGTTTTTT.

In DNA form, the CDR3 reads TGCGCCAGCAGCTACCAGTGGGAGCAGTACTTC. Its translation is CASSYQWEQYF. The chain is built from TRBV5-1 and TRBJ2-7; D call uncertain. Germline lookup yields CDR1 SGHRS and CDR2 YFSETQ. Trimming shortened V by 3 bases and J by 7 bases, and 8 bases separated the two germline ends. The CDR3 totals 11 residues.

V gene TRBV7-8 combines with J gene TRBJ2-3, with D possibly being TRBD1 (6 bases). In germline, CDR1 is SGHVS, CDR2 FQNEAQ. This CDR3 region has 16 residues. Trimming stripped 6 bases from V and 0 bases from J, with 16 bases between. In nucleotides, the CDR3 is TGTGCCAGCAGTTTGAAACCAGGGGTCAGCACAGATACGCAGTATTTT. It yields the protein CASSLKPGVSTDTQYF.

This chain joins TRBV28 and TRBJ2-7, with TRBD2 identical over 13 bases. V lost 5 bases to trimming and J lost 6 bases; unmatched junction nucleotides: 7. CDR1 MDHEN and CDR2 SYDVKM come from the germline V gene. The CDR3 loop spans 15 amino acids. CDR3: CASSVLAGGPSEQYF. The CDR3 bases are TGTGCCAGCAGTGTACTAGCGGGAGGGCCGTCCGAGCAGTACTTC.

This rearrangement joins TRBV9 to TRBJ2-1; D is possibly TRBD2 (6 bases). CDR3 length: 16 residues. V was shortened by 3 bases and J by 4 bases, with 17 bases between the two germline ends. Germline V gene lookup returns CDR1 SGDLS and CDR2 YYNGEE. In nucleotides, the CDR3 is TGTGCCAGCAGCGGAACGGGACTCAGGGTTTACAATGAGCAGTTCTTC. This codes for CASSGTGLRVYNEQFF.

In this sample, this clone turned up once. The chain recombines TRBV27 with TRBJ2-2; D ambiguous. The CDR3 has 15 amino acids. Trimming shortened V by 6 bases and J by 1 base, and 12 bases separated the two germline ends. From germline, CDR1 is MNHEY and CDR2 SMNVEV (reference sequence). CDR3 bases: TGTGCCAGCAGAATTCTAGACCAGAACACCGGGGAGCTGTTTTTT. The encoded protein is CASRILDQNTGELFF.

Turning to this clone: This same CDR3 is encoded by further DNA sequences in the sample. DNA of the CDR3: TGTGCCAGCTCTCCTGGCGGGAGGGAAGAGACCCAGTACTTC. This codes for CASSPGGREETQYF. The chain carries TRBV7-9 and TRBJ2-5; 9 positions match TRBD2. The V and J ends lost 8 bases and 3 bases, in that order; junction bases with no gene match: 7. From germline, CDR1 is SEHNR and CDR2 FQNEAQ (reference sequence). The CDR3 is 14 amino acids.

The V gene is TRBV7-9, the J gene TRBJ2-5; 8 bases are a match to TRBD2. V was clipped by 5 bases and J by 1 base; unmatched bases: 6. The CDR3 contains 15 residues. Germline CDR1 and CDR2: SEHNR and FQNEAQ (reference sequence). The CDR3 DNA follows: TGTGCCAGCAGCCCAACGGGAGGGCGCCAAGAGACCCAGTACTTC. Translating it yields CASSPTGGRQETQYF.

The V and J genes are TRBV28 and TRBJ1-2, with D maybe TRBD1 (6 bases). In germline, CDR1 is MDHEN, CDR2 SYDVKM. V gave up 10 bases and J gave up 11 bases, with 20 bases separating them. The CDR3 is 12 amino acids. CDR3 loop: CATQGTPRWYTF. The CDR3 region has the DNA TGTGCCACCCAGGGGACGCCAAGGTGGTACACCTTC.

The chain combines TRBV10-1 with TRBJ2-7; 14 bases map to TRBD2. Germline CDR1 WNHNN, CDR2 SYGVQD (reference sequence). This CDR3 is 16 amino acids long. J was trimmed by 7 bases and V by 4 bases; bases with no gene match: 9. The CDR3 loop is CASSAPGLAGVEEQYF. The CDR3 coding sequence is TGCGCCAGCAGTGCCCCGGGACTAGCGGGAGTTGAAGAGCAGTACTTC.

V and J are TRBV7-7 and TRBJ2-2, with 13 bases aligning to TRBD2. Germline V gives CDR1 SSHAT, CDR2 FNYEAQ (reference sequence). This CDR3 has 18 amino acids. Trimming at V came to 0 bases and at J to 5 bases, leaving 6 bases not matched to a gene. CDR3 residues: CASSLAPGLAGDTGELFF. The CDR3, as DNA: TGTGCCAGCAGCTTAGCCCCCGGACTAGCGGGAGATACCGGGGAGCTGTTTTTT.

The gene calls are TRBV2 and TRBJ2-2, with D unclear. Trimming left V 5 bases short and J 0 bases short, with 7 bases between. The CDR3 runs 14 residues. Germline loops: CDR1 SNHLY, CDR2 FYNNEI. The CDR3 loop reads CASSQASNTGELFF. DNA of the CDR3: TGTGCCAGCAGTCAGGCCTCGAACACCGGGGAGCTGTTTTTT.

This clone was observed a handful of times. The chain carries TRBV27 and TRBJ2-7, with TRBD1 as a possible D gene (5 bases). V was shortened by 2 bases and J by 0 bases, with 11 bases between the two germline ends. The CDR3 has 15 residues. Per the germline V gene, CDR1 is MNHEY and CDR2 is SMNVEV (reference sequence). The CDR3 region is CASSLHYRNSYEQYF. The DNA for the CDR3 is TGTGCCAGCAGTTTACATTACAGGAACTCCTACGAGCAGTACTTC.

V and J are TRBV15 and TRBJ2-1; possibly TRBD1 or TRBD2 for D (6 bases each). Germline V gives CDR1 LNHNV, CDR2 YYDKDF (reference sequence). The CDR3 spans 12 residues. V was clipped by 8 bases and J by 10 bases, with 15 bases between them. The CDR3 is CATRGPAEEQFF. The CDR3 DNA is TGTGCCACCCGGGGGCCGGCGGAGGAGCAGTTCTTC.

This chain uses TRBV11-2 with TRBJ2-1, with D uncertain. Germline V CDR1 and CDR2: SGHAT, FQNNGV. Trimming stripped 0 bases from V and 5 bases from J, with 11 bases between. This CDR3 spans 15 amino acids. The DNA for the CDR3 is TGTGCCAGCAGCTTAGAAATCCGGTTGAACAATGAGCAGTTCTTC. As protein: CASSLEIRLNNEQFF.